The rows below give T cell receptor beta chains drawn from one sample of a study of T-cell memory formation after mild COVID-19. Using its own MiXCR run on the 5' RACE reads, TCRdb lists one record per CDR3 protein. The sample comprises 250,000 to 300,000 distinct CDR3 sequences, around 15% of which are singletons, and 22% rests with the top ten. The specimen sequenced was PBMCs or a T cell subset sorted from them (not recorded which). These TCRs come from a man younger than 35 who had mild COVID-19 (a few samples of this study predate the infection). Cell type and time point are not known. The CDR3 runs from the conserved cysteine through the conserved F or W. A clone size is listed for some rows: how often the clone was seen (once, few, many), or a class if it is expanded.

J gene: TRBJ1-1; V gene: TRBV7-6; clone size: NA; CDR3 protein: CASSPHSPATEAFF
J gene: TRBJ2-2; V gene: TRBV5-4; clone size: few; CDR3 protein: CASSEGTGNTGELFF
J gene: TRBJ2-3; V gene: TRBV20-1; clone size: NA; CDR3 protein: CSAPGSRTDTQYF
J gene: TRBJ1-5; V gene: TRBV20-1; clone size: few; CDR3 protein: CSAKPGSYSNQPQHF
J gene: TRBJ1-1; V gene: TRBV5-1; clone size: many; CDR3 protein: CASSLEAGSTEAFF
J gene: TRBJ1-4; V gene: TRBV7-9; clone size: few; CDR3 protein: CASSLDLEKLFF
J gene: TRBJ1-1; V gene: TRBV20-1; clone size: few; CDR3 protein: CSAIRGGNMNTEAFF
J gene: TRBJ2-3; V gene: TRBV24-1; clone size: few; CDR3 protein: CATSSGGADTQYF
J gene: TRBJ2-3; V gene: TRBV5-1; clone size: NA; CDR3 protein: CASSLGLAGLSTDTQYF
J gene: TRBJ1-5; V gene: TRBV7-8; clone size: NA; CDR3 protein: CASSLARVGVKPQHF
J gene: TRBJ2-5; V gene: TRBV5-1; clone size: NA; CDR3 protein: CASSEGQGAMRRGETQYF
J gene: TRBJ2-3; V gene: TRBV5-1; clone size: few; CDR3 protein: CASSFSTGTSTDTQYF